This T cell receptor (beta chain) emerged from a study of regulatory T cells in long-lasting Graves disease. At the level of the study: Over-5-year antithyroid drug use with positive TSH receptor antibodies defined persistent Graves' disease in the study. Whole-study findings and limits: Persistent Graves' patients showed reduced TCR diversity versus newly diagnosed patients. Peripheral blood, not thyroid tissue, was the sole material studied. Persistent patients shared more public clonotypes (2,741) than newly diagnosed patients (around 1,000).

The CDR3 consists of 10 residues. Germline V CDR1 and CDR2: SGHKS, YYEKEE (reference sequence). V was cut by 2 bases and J by 10 bases, with 4 bases left in between. Relying on iRepertoire HTBI primers and Arm-PCR of CDR3 regions, the team built TCR beta libraries. TCRdb analysed the multiplex PCR reads with MiXCR anew, one entry per CDR3 protein. The data contain 400,000 to 500,000 distinct CDR3 sequences, roughly a fifth of them seen just once; the ten biggest clones take up roughly an eighth. As to time point: persistent/refractory GD, antithyroid drugs over 5 years with positive TRAb. RNA extracted from PBMCs served as the sequencing template. This clonotype has just a few counts. No antigen is known for it.

Source: peripheral blood mononuclear cells (PBMCs), taken when the disease was refractory, from a patient treated with antithyroid drugs. The TCR originated in a female donor with Graves disease. The chain has TRBV5-5 and TRBJ2-1; the D is unclear. The CDR3 loop reads CASSLEEQFF. CDR3 sequence (DNA): TGTGCCAGCAGCTTAGAAGAGCAGTTCTTC.